This TCR beta chain is drawn from a study of monozygotic twins with inflammatory bowel disease. Findings and limits, study-wide: It was in IBD patients that TCRbeta diversity (inverse Simpson) was lower than in healthy co-twins. There were differing immunosuppressive treatments, which may have added variability to patient repertoires.

Of note for this clonotype: The target antigen is unknown.

Each TCR library used about 3,500 ng of total RNA. Each CDR3 protein gets one entry in TCRdb, which reprocessed the 5' RACE reads and gives no DNA. With approximately 160,000 distinct CDR3 sequences in the sample, the ten largest clones hold 2.8%. The germline V gene has CDR1 SGHDN and CDR2 FVKESK. The CDR3 spans 13 residues. This chain connects TRBV14 to TRBJ2-7; the D call from TCRdb, TRBD2, cannot be confirmed without DNA. This TCR was sampled from a human donor with ulcerative colitis or Crohn's disease, or a healthy co-twin of an affected twin (not recorded which). Source material: blood. The CDR3 reads CASSAGLTYEQYF.